This section outlines one T cell receptor (beta chain) sequence together with its context. Its antigen is currently unknown. Germline and junction disagree at one end, which may indicate a read error. The PCR was carried out with 60 Vbeta primers and 13 Jbeta primers. Generated by immunoSEQ multiplex PCR, the TCRdb table keeps only in-frame clones and is missing some. The sample has some 170,000 clones, roughly three quarters seen once. The sample is drawn from a study of cytomegalovirus exposure and HLA in healthy donors. Overall study results and limits: In a later analysis, a missense DCLRE1C variant was linked to TCR beta V- and J-gene trimming. Productive status was seen about 90% or about 30% of the time for most TCR beta V segments in an earlier analysis.

The CDR3 runs to 14 residues. The germline gives CDR1 SEHNR, CDR2 FQNEAQ (reference sequence). Healthy bone marrow donors made up the cohort. Sequencing was done on a sample of PBMCs. The gene calls are TRBV7-9 and TRBJ1-2; D not certain. The receptor comes from a man in his sixties in good health and CMV-seronegative. CDR3 sequence: CSSSLAEPNYGYTF. The CDR3 DNA sequence: TGTTCCAGCAGCTTAGCAGAGCCTAACTATGGCTACACCTTC. The entire variable domain, with the rest obtained from reference TRBV7-9 and TRBJ1-2, is as follows: DTGVSQNPRHKITKRGQNVTFRCDPISEHNRLYWYRQTLGQGPEFLTYFQNEAQLEKSRLLSDRFSAERPKGSFSTLEIQRTEQGDSAMYLCSSSLAEPNYGYTFGSGTRLTVV.